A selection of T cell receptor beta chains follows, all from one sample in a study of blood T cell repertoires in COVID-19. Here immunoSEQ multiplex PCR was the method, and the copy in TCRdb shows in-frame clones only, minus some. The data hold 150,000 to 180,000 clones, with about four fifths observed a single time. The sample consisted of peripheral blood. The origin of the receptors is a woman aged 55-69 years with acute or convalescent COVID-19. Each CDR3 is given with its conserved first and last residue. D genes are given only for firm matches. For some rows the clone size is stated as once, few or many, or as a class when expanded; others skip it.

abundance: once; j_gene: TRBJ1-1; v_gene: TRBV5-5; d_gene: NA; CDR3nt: TGTGCCAGCAGTTTGGGGGAGGGGAACACTGAAGCTTTCTTT; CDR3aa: CASSLGEGNTEAFF
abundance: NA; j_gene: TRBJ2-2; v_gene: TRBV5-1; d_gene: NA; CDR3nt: TGCGCCAGCAGCTTGGTCGGTCGATTGAACACCGGGGAGCTGTTTTTT; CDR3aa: CASSLVGRLNTGELFF
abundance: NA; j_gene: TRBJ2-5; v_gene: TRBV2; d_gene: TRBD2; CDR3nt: TGTGCCAGCAGTGACCGAAGCGGGGGAGGGACCCAGTACTTC; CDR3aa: CASSDRSGGGTQYF
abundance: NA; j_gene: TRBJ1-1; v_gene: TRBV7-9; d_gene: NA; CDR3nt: TGTGCCAGCAGCTTAGTACCTGGAGGGAAAGCTTTCTTT; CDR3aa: CASSLVPGGKAFF
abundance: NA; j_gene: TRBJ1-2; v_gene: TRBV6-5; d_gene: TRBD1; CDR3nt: TGTGCCAGCAGCCGCGACAGGGATATCGGTGGCTACACCTTC; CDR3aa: CASSRDRDIGGYTF
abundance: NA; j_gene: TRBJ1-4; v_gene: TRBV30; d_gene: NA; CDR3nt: TGTGCCTGGAGAACACCAGGGTTAACCTCAATGTCGGAAAAACTGTTTTTT; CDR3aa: CAWRTPGLTSMSEKLFF
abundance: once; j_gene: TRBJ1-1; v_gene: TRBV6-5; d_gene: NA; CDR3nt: TGTGCCAGCAATTCCCCGGGGTCCCGAGGTGCTGAAGCTTTCTTT; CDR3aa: CASNSPGSRGAEAFF
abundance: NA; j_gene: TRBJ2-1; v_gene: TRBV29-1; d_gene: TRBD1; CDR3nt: TGCAGCGTTTCCCGACAGGGACGGGAGCAGTTCTTC; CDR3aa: CSVSRQGREQFF
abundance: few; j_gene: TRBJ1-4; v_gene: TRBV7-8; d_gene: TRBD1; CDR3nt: TGTGCCAGCAGCCCCCGGACAGGGGGCCGTGAAAAACTGTTTTTT; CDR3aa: CASSPRTGGREKLFF
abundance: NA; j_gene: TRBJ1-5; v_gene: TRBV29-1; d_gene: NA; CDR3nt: TGCAGCGCGTCAGGGACAACAAATCAGCCCCAGCATTTT; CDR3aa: CSASGTTNQPQHF
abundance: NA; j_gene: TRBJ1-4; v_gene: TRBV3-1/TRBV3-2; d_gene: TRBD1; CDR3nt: TGTGCCAGCAGCCCGACCCGGGACAGCCAAACTAATGAAAAACTGTTTTTT; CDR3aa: CASSPTRDSQTNEKLFF
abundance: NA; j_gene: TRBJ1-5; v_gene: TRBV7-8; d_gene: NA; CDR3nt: TGTGCCAGCAGCCTAGACAGGAGTTCGAATCAGCCCCAGCATTTT; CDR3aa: CASSLDRSSNQPQHF
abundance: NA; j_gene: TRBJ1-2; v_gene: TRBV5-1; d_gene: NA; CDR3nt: TGCGCCAGCAGCTGGGACTTACCTAACTATGGCTACACCTTC; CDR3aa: CASSWDLPNYGYTF
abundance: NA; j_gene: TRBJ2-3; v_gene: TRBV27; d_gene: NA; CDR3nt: TGTGCCAGCAGCCCGGGGAGCACAGATACGCAGTATTTT; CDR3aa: CASSPGSTDTQYF
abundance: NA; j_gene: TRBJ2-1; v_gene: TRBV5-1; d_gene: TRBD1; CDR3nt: TGCGCCAGCAGTTCCGGGACAGCCTCCTACAATGAGCAGTTCTTC; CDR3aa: CASSSGTASYNEQFF
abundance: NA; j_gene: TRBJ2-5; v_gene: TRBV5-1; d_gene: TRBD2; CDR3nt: TGCGCCAGCAGCTTCGGACTAGCGGACTCCCAAGAGACCCAGTACTTC; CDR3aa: CASSFGLADSQETQYF
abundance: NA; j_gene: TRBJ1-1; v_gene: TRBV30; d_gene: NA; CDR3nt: TGTGCCTGGAGGGGCAGATTGAACACTGAAGCTTTCTTT; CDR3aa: CAWRGRLNTEAFF
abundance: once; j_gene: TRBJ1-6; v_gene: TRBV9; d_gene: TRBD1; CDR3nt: TGTGCCAGCAGCCCCCGGTTGACAGGGGACGGTTCACCCCTCCACTTT; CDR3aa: CASSPRLTGDGSPLHF
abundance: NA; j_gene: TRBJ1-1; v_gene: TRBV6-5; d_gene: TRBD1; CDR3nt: TGTGCCAGCAGTTGGGGACAGGGCAGGGCGAACACTGAAGCTTTCTTT; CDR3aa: CASSWGQGRANTEAFF
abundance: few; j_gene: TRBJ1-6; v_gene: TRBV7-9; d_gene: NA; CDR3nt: TGTGCCAGCAACCCGTCTGACAGCTCCTATAATTCACCCCTCCACTTT; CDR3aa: CASNPSDSSYNSPLHF
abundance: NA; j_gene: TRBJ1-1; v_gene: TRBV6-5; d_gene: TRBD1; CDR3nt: TGTGCCAGCAGTTACGGGGACAGGGGGGACACTGAAGCTTTCTTT; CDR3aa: CASSYGDRGDTEAFF
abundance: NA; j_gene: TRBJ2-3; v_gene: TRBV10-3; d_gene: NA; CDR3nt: TGTGCCATCAGTGATGGACAGAAACCCACAGATACGCAGTATTTT; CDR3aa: CAISDGQKPTDTQYF
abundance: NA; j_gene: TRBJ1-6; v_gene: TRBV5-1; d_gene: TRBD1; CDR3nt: TGCGCCAGCAGCTTGGGGCAGGGGGTAAATTCACCCCTCCACTTT; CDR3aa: CASSLGQGVNSPLHF
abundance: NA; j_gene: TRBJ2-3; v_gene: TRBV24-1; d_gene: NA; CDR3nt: TGTGCCACCAGTGATGCCTTAGCAGATACGCAGTATTTT; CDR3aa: CATSDALADTQYF
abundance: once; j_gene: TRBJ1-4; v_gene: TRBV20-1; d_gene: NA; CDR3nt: TGCAGTGCTAGTCCAGGGAATGAGGAAAAACTGTTTTTT; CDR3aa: CSASPGNEEKLFF
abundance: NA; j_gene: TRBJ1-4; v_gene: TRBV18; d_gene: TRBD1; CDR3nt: TGTGCCAGTACCCCCGGGACAGGAGAAGAAAAACTGTTTTTT; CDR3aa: CASTPGTGEEKLFF
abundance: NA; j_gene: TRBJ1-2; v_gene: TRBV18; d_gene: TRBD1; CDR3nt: TGTGCCAGCTCATCAAGGGACAGGGATAACTATGGCTACACCTTC; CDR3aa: CASSSRDRDNYGYTF
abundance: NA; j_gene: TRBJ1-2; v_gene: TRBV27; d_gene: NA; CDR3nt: TGTGCCAGCAGTCCGGAGGGGCTGCTTAACTATGGCTACACCTTC; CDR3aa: CASSPEGLLNYGYTF
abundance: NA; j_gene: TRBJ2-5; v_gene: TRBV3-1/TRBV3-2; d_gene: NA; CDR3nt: TGTGCCAGCAGCCAAGTGCCTGGGGGGGCACAAGAGACCCAGTACTTC; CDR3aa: CASSQVPGGAQETQYF
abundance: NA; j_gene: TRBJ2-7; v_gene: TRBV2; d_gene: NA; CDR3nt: TGTGCCAGCAGCGCAGCCTACGAGCAGTACTTC; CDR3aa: CASSAAYEQYF
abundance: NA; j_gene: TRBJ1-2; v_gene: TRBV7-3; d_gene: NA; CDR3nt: TGTGCCAGCAGCCCAGGGCCAGGAGATGGCTACACCTTC; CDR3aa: CASSPGPGDGYTF
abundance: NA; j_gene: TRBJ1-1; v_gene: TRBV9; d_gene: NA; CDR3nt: TGTGCCAGCAGCGCGACCCCAACGGGGACTGAAGCTTTCTTT; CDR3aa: CASSATPTGTEAFF
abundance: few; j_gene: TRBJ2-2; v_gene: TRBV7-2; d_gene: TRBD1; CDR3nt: TGTGCCAGCAGCCCGCAGGGGGCGGCGGTTCCGGGGGAGCTGTTTTTT; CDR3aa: CASSPQGAAVPGELFF
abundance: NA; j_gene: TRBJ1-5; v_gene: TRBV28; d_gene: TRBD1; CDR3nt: TGTGCCAGCAGTTCGGGACAGTTGTCCAATCAGCCCCAGCATTTT; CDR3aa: CASSSGQLSNQPQHF
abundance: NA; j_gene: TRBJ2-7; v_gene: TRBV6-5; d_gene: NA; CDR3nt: TGTGCCAGCAGTCCCCGGGGGGCCAACTCCTACGAGCAGTACTTC; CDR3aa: CASSPRGANSYEQYF
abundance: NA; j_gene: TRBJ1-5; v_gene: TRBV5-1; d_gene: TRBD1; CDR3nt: TGCGCCAGCAGCCCCGGGACAGGGGAAGCCTATAGCAATCAGCCCCAGCATTTT; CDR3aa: CASSPGTGEAYSNQPQHF
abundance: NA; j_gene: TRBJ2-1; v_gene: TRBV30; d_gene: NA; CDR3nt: TGTGCCTGGAGTGCGTACAATGAGCAGTTCTTC; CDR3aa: CAWSAYNEQFF
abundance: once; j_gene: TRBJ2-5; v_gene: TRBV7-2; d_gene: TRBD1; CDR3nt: TGTGCCAGCAGCTTAACGCCCGGGACAGAAGAGACCCAGTACTTC; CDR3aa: CASSLTPGTEETQYF